This T cell receptor (beta chain) stems from a study of T cell changes during pregnancy in multiple sclerosis (dated by TCRdb to between 2017 and 2020). Study-wide context: Changes in the T cell repertoire over the course of pregnancy were examined in this study in women with multiple sclerosis.

This clone has a handful of counts. Its binding antigen is unknown. Base-call qualities are not available, and no considerably larger clone is one nucleotide away. The identical CDR3 is also encoded by other nucleotide sequences in the sample. The library was built by means of the immunoSEQ multiplex PCR assay. Entries here come from immuneACCESS through TCRdb and include only in-frame sequences with V and J called. Some clones fail to appear in such tables; in the studies checked, an unresolved V gene covers under half of the shortfall, and the cause of the remainder is unknown. This sample comprises under 60,000 clones, about 90% of them detected only once. Around 0.66% of the sample rests with the top ten. The V end gives up 4 bases and the J end 0 bases, leaving 2 bases in the junction not matched to a gene. For CDR1 and CDR2, the germline V gene lists MNHEY and SVGAGI. Counted from cysteine to phenylalanine, this CDR3 has 14 amino acids. CDR3 DNA is the only sequence kept; it has 42 bases, read in frame from the first base.

The V and J genes are TRBV6-5 and TRBJ1-1, with TRBD1 identical over 7 junction bases. This TCR came from a female donor with multiple sclerosis, enrolled in a pregnancy study. The material sequenced was CD4+ T cells from peripheral blood mononuclear cells, taken after pregnancy. Here the CDR3 is given as CASSFGQVNTEAFF. The nucleotide sequence reads as follows: TGTGCCAGCAGTTTTGGACAGGTGAACACTGAAGCTTTCTTT.